Each of the 14 T cell receptor beta chains below was sequenced from the same sample in a study of cytomegalovirus exposure and HLA in healthy donors. Measured with immunoSEQ multiplex PCR; TCRdb has only the in-frame clones, and not every one. The profile shows about 330,000 clones, around 90% of them singletons. The sample comprised PBMCs. The source is a woman aged 30 to 39 in good health and CMV-seropositive.

This clone turned up a few times. The chain joins TRBV7-3 to TRBJ1-1, with D hard to call. This CDR3 region has 15 residues. V was clipped by 2 bases and J by 0 bases, with 10 bases between them. Germline assignment: CDR1 SGHTA and CDR2 FQGTGA. The CDR3 spells CASSLVAGVNTEAFF. CDR3 in DNA: TGTGCCAGCAGCTTAGTGGCCGGAGTGAACACTGAAGCTTTCTTT.

The V and J genes are TRBV27 and TRBJ2-5; 9 nucleotides match TRBD2. Germline values: CDR1 MNHEY, CDR2 SMNVEV (reference sequence). V trimming: 5 bases; J trimming: 5 bases; junction bases outside the gene matches: 9. The CDR3 totals 15 residues. The CDR3 nucleotides read TGTGCCAGCAGTCCCCGTAGCGGGAGCGATGAGACCCAGTACTTC. As protein: CASSPRSGSDETQYF.

The V gene is TRBV7-2, the J gene TRBJ2-7; 10 nucleotides match TRBD1. From germline, CDR1 is SGHTA and CDR2 FQGNSA. CDR3 length equals 15 residues. V was clipped by 5 bases and J by 4 bases; unmatched bases: 8. For the CDR3, the DNA is TGTGCCAGCAGCCCGCCGGGACAGGGGAGGTACGAGCAGTACTTC. It translates to CASSPPGQGRYEQYF.

The V call is TRBV27, the J call TRBJ2-3; 11 bases fit TRBD2. The CDR3 runs to 16 residues. The germline V gene has CDR1 MNHEY and CDR2 SMNVEV (reference sequence). The V gene end was trimmed by 4 bases and the J gene end by 1 base; junction bases not matched to a gene: 4. CDR3 protein: CASSWGLAAGTDTQYF. The CDR3 coding sequence is TGTGCCAGCAGTTGGGGACTAGCGGCAGGCACAGATACGCAGTATTTT.

CDR3 residues: CSVRNYGYTF. The CDR3 region has the DNA TGCAGTGTGAGAAACTATGGCTACACCTTC. The V call is TRBV20-1, the J call TRBJ1-2; D is ambiguous. There are 10 residues in the CDR3. V was cut by 7 bases and J by 2 bases, with 5 bases left in between. The V gene's germline CDR1 is DFQATT and CDR2 SNEGSKA (reference sequence).

This clone appeared a few times. V usage is TRBV5-1 and J usage is TRBJ2-2, with D possibly TRBD2 on 5 matching bases. Germline CDR1 SGHRS, CDR2 YFSETQ. V was pared by 2 bases and J by 4 bases, with 9 bases between. This CDR3 region has 14 residues. In nucleotides, the CDR3 is TGCGCCAGCAGCTTCGGTAGCGCCACCGGGGAGCTGTTTTTT. Its protein is CASSFGSATGELFF. The complete variable domain, with remaining parts taken from reference TRBV5-1 and TRBJ2-2, reads KAGVTQTPRYLIKTRGQQVTLSCSPISGHRSVSWYQQTPGQGLQFLFEYFSETQRNKGNFPGRFSGRQFSNSRSEMNVSTLELGDSALYLCASSFGSATGELFFGEGSRLTVL.

This chain uses TRBV28 with TRBJ2-7; D is undetermined. The CDR3 loop spans 14 amino acids. The germline V gene encodes CDR1 MDHEN and CDR2 SYDVKM. Trimming took 3 bases from V and 3 from J, leaving 12 bases between them. CDR3 bases: TGTGCCAGCAGTTTCGGGTCTGGCAACTACGAGCAGTACTTC. Translating it yields CASSFGSGNYEQYF.

This chain connects TRBV5-6 to TRBJ2-7, with D perhaps matching TRBD1 or TRBD2 (5 bases each). Trimming removed 4 bases at V and 1 base at J, with 12 bases between. The CDR3 is made up of 14 amino acids. Looked up from germline, CDR1 is SGHDT and CDR2 is YYEEEE. CDR3 DNA sequence: TGTGCCAGCAGCCCGGGGCCGGGGTCCTACGAGCAGTACTTC. Amino acids: CASSPGPGSYEQYF.

This sequence joins TRBV27 and TRBJ2-7, with 8 bases matching TRBD1. The germline gives CDR1 MNHEY, CDR2 SMNVEV (reference sequence). Losses at the gene ends were 7 bases for V and 3 bases for J; bases not matched to a gene: 5. The CDR3 is 13 residues long. CDR3 amino acids: CASTTGTGYEQYF. CDR3 nucleotides: TGTGCCAGCACCACCGGGACAGGCTACGAGCAGTACTTC.

The chain has TRBV30 and TRBJ1-4; D remains ambiguous. Between the trimmed V and J ends, which lost 1 base and 7 bases, there was a span of 10 bases. The germline V gene encodes CDR1 GTSNPN and CDR2 SVGIG (reference sequence). The CDR3 extends over 13 amino acids. This CDR3 is CAWSGTRGEKLFF. CDR3 nucleotide sequence: TGTGCCTGGAGTGGGACCCGGGGTGAAAAACTGTTTTTT.

J is TRBJ2-7 and V is TRBV19; D remains unclear. V was trimmed by 4 bases and J by 7 bases, leaving 14 bases between them. CDR1 LNHDA and CDR2 SQIVND come from the germline V gene (reference sequence). This CDR3 region has 13 residues. DNA for the CDR3: TGTGCCAGTAGTAGCGTCCCCTCGGGTGAGCAGTACTTC. It translates to CASSSVPSGEQYF.

The rearrangement uses TRBV5-1 and TRBJ2-5; D is perhaps TRBD1 (6 bases). Germline V gives CDR1 SGHRS, CDR2 YFSETQ. V was pared by 7 bases and J by 3 bases, with 19 bases between. This CDR3 has 15 amino acids. The CDR3 loop is CASRPVANREETQYF. CDR3 coding DNA: TGCGCCAGCCGACCGGTCGCGAACAGGGAAGAGACCCAGTACTTC.

This clone was seen just once. CDR3 protein: CASSYGGANNSPLHF. The CDR3 DNA is TGTGCCAGCAGTTACGGAGGGGCCAATAATTCACCCCTCCACTTT. V and J are TRBV6-5 and TRBJ1-6; D possibly corresponds to TRBD1 (5 bases). This CDR3 contains 15 residues. CDR1 and CDR2 (germline): MNHEY, SVGAGI. Between the trimmed V and J ends, which lost 2 bases and 5 bases, there was a span of 10 bases.

The genes are TRBV19 and TRBJ2-1; 8 bases agree with TRBD2. There are 13 residues in the CDR3. Looked up from germline, CDR1 is LNHDA and CDR2 is SQIVND (reference sequence). The DNA for the CDR3 is TGTGCTACCGGGCTAGCGGGCGGGAATGAGCAGTTCTTC. Its translation is CATGLAGGNEQFF.